The 30 T cell receptor beta chains in this list originate from one sample, sequenced in a study of T cells in Graves' hyperthyroidism and ophthalmopathy. Amplification yielded TCR beta CDR3 regions, with RNA transcripts as the source. First-round RT-PCR targeting the TCR CDR3 was performed with the HTBI primer set. TCRdb re-derived calls from the multiplex PCR reads in MiXCR, one entry per CDR3 protein. The table records roughly 510,000 distinct CDR3 sequences, over 35% of them present only once. Input material: peripheral blood or thyroid tissue (not recorded which). The receptors derive from an adult woman with Graves' disease, either hyperthyroidism or ophthalmopathy (not recorded which).

The chain couples TRBV25-1 to TRBJ2-5; TRBD1 is a possible D gene (6 bases). V lost 3 bases and J lost 4, with 12 bases in between. The CDR3 runs 14 residues. The V gene's germline CDR1 is MGHDK and CDR2 SYGVNS. CDR3 bases: TGTGCCAGCAGTGATTCAGGGGCGGGAGAGACCCAGTACTTC. This codes for CASSDSGAGETQYF.

In regard to this clonotype: It may be a read error: a sequence one base away is much more abundant. The rearrangement links TRBV15 to TRBJ2-2; 13 bases line up with TRBD2. Per germline, CDR1 LNHNV and CDR2 YYDKDF (reference sequence). J lost 6 bases, V lost 5 bases, and 0 bases had no gene match. The CDR3 totals 14 residues. The CDR3 loop reads CATSGLAGAGELFF. CDR3 DNA: TGTGCCACCAGCGGACTAGCGGGAGCCGGGGAGCTGTTTTTT.

The chain is built from TRBV7-9 and TRBJ1-2, with 11 bases matching TRBD1. The junction had 9 bases not matched to a gene; V was cut back by 5 bases and J by 7 bases. This CDR3 contains 15 residues. CDR1 and CDR2 from the germline V gene are SEHNR and FQNEAQ (reference sequence). The chain's CDR3 is CASSLGQGALSGYTF. CDR3 DNA: TGTGCCAGCAGCCTCGGACAGGGGGCGCTGAGTGGCTACACCTTC.

This clonotype was recorded at least ten times. The genes are TRBV27 and TRBJ2-7, with a possible D match to TRBD2 (6 bases). The length of the CDR3 is 14 residues. Germline V lookup: CDR1 MNHEY, CDR2 SMNVEV (reference sequence). Deletions cut 5 bases from V and 0 bases from J, with 11 bases between. For the CDR3, the DNA is TGTGCCAGCAGTAACCTCGGGAGCTCCTACGAGCAGTACTTC. As protein: CASSNLGSSYEQYF.

The chain uses TRBV28 and TRBJ2-5, with unresolved D. The CDR3 extends over 14 amino acids. The germline V gene encodes CDR1 MDHEN and CDR2 SYDVKM. V was trimmed by 4 bases and J by 1 base, leaving 10 bases between them. The CDR3 spells CASSSPSIQETQYF. DNA for the CDR3: TGTGCCAGCAGTTCCCCGTCTATCCAAGAGACCCAGTACTTC. Drawing the rest from reference TRBV28 and TRBJ2-5, the complete variable domain is DVKVTQSSRYLVKRTGEKVFLECVQDMDHENMFWYRQDPGLGLRLIYFSYDVKMKEKGDIPEGYSVSREKKERFSLILESASTNQTSMYLCASSSPSIQETQYFGPGTRLLVL.

This rearrangement joins TRBV20-1 to TRBJ2-5; 8 positions agree with TRBD2. CDR1 and CDR2 from the germline V gene are DFQATT and SNEGSKA (reference sequence). This CDR3 is 15 amino acids long. With 6 bases clipped from V and 5 bases from J, the junction kept 14 bases outside the gene matches. This chain's CDR3 is CSATTKGGGRETQYF. CDR3 sequence (DNA): TGCAGTGCCACGACGAAAGGCGGGGGGAGGGAGACCCAGTACTTC.

This chain uses TRBV14 with TRBJ2-2; 7 nucleotides agree with TRBD1. CDR1 SGHDN and CDR2 FVKESK come from the germline V gene. V was clipped by 4 bases and J by 9 bases; unmatched bases: 8. CDR3 length: 14 residues. DNA of the CDR3: TGTGCCAGCAGCCCGCGACAGGGCCAACGGGAGCTGTTTTTT. Amino acid sequence: CASSPRQGQRELFF.

V is TRBV2 and J is TRBJ2-7; either TRBD1 or TRBD2 may supply D (6 bases each). The CDR3 runs 13 residues. Germline assignment: CDR1 SNHLY and CDR2 FYNNEI. Trimming cost V 6 bases and J 3 bases, with 12 bases left between them. The DNA of the CDR3 is TGTGCCAGCAGGGAACGGGGGCGCTACGAGCAGTACTTC. As protein: CASRERGRYEQYF.

This clonotype was found many times. This chain joins TRBV20-1 and TRBJ2-5; D gene unclear. CDR1 and CDR2 (germline): DFQATT, SNEGSKA (reference sequence). Trimming removed 3 bases at V and 5 bases at J, with 10 bases between. This CDR3 has 12 residues. The CDR3: CSASPGVETQYF. CDR3 sequence (DNA): TGCAGTGCTAGCCCTGGGGTCGAGACCCAGTACTTC.

This clonotype has more than one count but fewer than ten. The chain employs TRBV9 and TRBJ2-2, with D unresolved. Germline V gene data show CDR1 as SGDLS and CDR2 as YYNGEE. This CDR3 is built from 14 residues. V shed 0 bases and J shed 7 bases, with 10 bases lying between them. The CDR3 DNA reads TGTGCCAGCAGCGTAGCGCCGGTTCGCGGGGAGCTGTTTTTT. Translation gives CASSVAPVRGELFF.

The rearrangement links TRBV10-2 to TRBJ2-2; no reliable D call. V dropped 7 bases and J dropped 1 base, with 7 bases sitting between them. The CDR3 length is 13 residues. Germline CDR1 reads WSHSY; CDR2 reads SAAADI. The CDR3 DNA is TGCGCCAGCAAGGACCTGAACACCGGGGAGCTGTTTTTT. Amino acids: CASKDLNTGELFF.

V and J are TRBV19 and TRBJ2-1, with a tentative D call TRBD2 (5 bases). This CDR3 has 12 amino acids. V was shortened by 4 bases and J by 10 bases, with 11 bases between the two germline ends. In germline, CDR1 is LNHDA, CDR2 SQIVND (reference sequence). CDR3 in DNA: TGTGCCAGTAGTACACAGCCGGGGGAGCAGTTCTTC. Encoded protein: CASSTQPGEQFF.

V gene TRBV9 combines with J gene TRBJ1-3, with D possibly matching TRBD1 (5 bases). V lost 0 bases to trimming and J lost 4 bases, with 11 bases between them. Germline V gene sequence: CDR1 SGDLS, CDR2 YYNGEE. The CDR3 has 15 amino acids. The DNA for the CDR3 is TGTGCCAGCAGCGTAGACGGACAAGTAGGAAACACCATATATTTT. Amino acids: CASSVDGQVGNTIYF.

In its sample, this clonotype was seen many times. V is TRBV11-2 and J is TRBJ1-3; no reliable D call. The germline V gene has CDR1 SGHAT and CDR2 FQNNGV. CDR3 length equals 14 residues. V was clipped by 1 base and J by 4 bases, with 8 bases between them. The DNA of the CDR3 is TGTGCCAGCAGCTTAGTACACGGGGGAAACACCATATATTTT. Its protein is CASSLVHGGNTIYF.

The chain's CDR3 is CASTSSGGATQPQHF. The CDR3 DNA reads as TGTGCCAGCACCTCGTCAGGGGGCGCGACGCAGCCCCAGCATTTT. This rearrangement joins TRBV2 to TRBJ1-5, with 8 bases identical to TRBD1. Looked up from germline, CDR1 is SNHLY and CDR2 is FYNNEI. The CDR3 runs 15 residues. V dropped 7 bases and J dropped 7; count of bases not matched to a gene: 12.

This clonotype appeared a few times. CDR3 sequence (DNA): TGTGCCAGCAGCCAAGAGGTATTCAGGGGTGCGAACACCGGGGAGCTGTTTTTT. Its translation is CASSQEVFRGANTGELFF. The chain has TRBV4-2 and TRBJ2-2; D is possibly TRBD1 (6 bases). This CDR3 region has 18 residues. CDR1 and CDR2 from the germline V gene are LGHNA and YNFKEQ. V lost 0 bases and J 0 bases, leaving 14 bases between the germline ends.

The chain couples TRBV6-1 to TRBJ1-2, with a weak D call TRBD1 (5 bases). CDR1 and CDR2 from the germline V gene are MNHNS and SASEGT. Trimming took 5 bases from V and 7 from J, leaving 23 bases between them. The CDR3 runs to 16 residues. The CDR3 protein is CASSYSGTSSWGGYTF. CDR3 bases: TGTGCCAGCAGTTACTCCGGGACCTCTTCCTGGGGTGGCTACACCTTC.

The chain recombines TRBV2 with TRBJ2-5; D might be TRBD1 or TRBD2, each matching 7 bases. The J call could be wrong; TRBJ2-1 is a better fit for the DNA end. CDR3 length: 17 amino acids. From germline, CDR1 is SNHLY and CDR2 FYNNEI. CDR3 sequence: CASSVPEQGGSYNEQFF. CDR3 DNA: TGTGCCAGCAGTGTACCGGAGCAGGGGGGGTCCTACAATGAGCAGTTCTTC.

Note on this clonotype: A read error may account for a junction end that differs from germline. CDR3 amino acids: CASLRDRGAEQYF. CDR3 nucleotides: TGTGCCAGTCTCCGGGACAGGGGGGCCGAGCAGTACTTC. The chain combines TRBV4-1 with TRBJ2-7; 11 nucleotides line up with TRBD1. Germline loops: CDR1 MGHRA, CDR2 YSYEKL. This CDR3 has 13 amino acids.

The chain links TRBV29-1 to TRBJ2-5; D possibly corresponds to TRBD2 (6 bases). The CDR3 runs 15 residues. From germline, CDR1 is SQVTM and CDR2 ANQGSEA. The V end lost 3 bases, the J end lost 6 bases, and 20 bases lay between the germline ends. In DNA, the CDR3 is TGCAGCGTTGATACGATGGCGGGACGTACTCAGACCCAGTACTTC. It translates to CSVDTMAGRTQTQYF. The whole variable domain, remainder taken from reference TRBV29-1 and TRBJ2-5, is SAVISQKPSRDICQRGTSLTIQCQVDSQVTMMFWYRQQPGQSLTLIATANQGSEATYESGFVIDKFPISRPNLTFSTLTVSNMSPEDSSIYLCSVDTMAGRTQTQYFGPGTRLLVL.

This clonotype occurred a few times. The V call is TRBV29-1, the J call TRBJ1-1; 9 nucleotides match TRBD1. This CDR3 is 13 amino acids long. After removal of 3 bases from V and 4 bases from J, the junction contained 3 bases not matched to a gene. Germline V gene data show CDR1 as SQVTM and CDR2 as ANQGSEA. Here the CDR3 reads CSVEGQGSTEAFF. CDR3 nucleotide sequence: TGCAGCGTTGAGGGACAGGGCAGCACTGAAGCTTTCTTT.

Notes on this clonotype: A read error may explain this, as a much larger clone is one base away. This chain joins TRBV12-3 or TRBV12-4 and TRBJ2-2, with TRBD2 as a possible D gene (5 bases). CDR3 length equals 11 residues. CDR3 sequence reads: CASRADGELLF. Written as DNA, the CDR3 is TGTGCCAGCAGGGCGGACGGGGAGCTGCTTTTT.

This clonotype was found many times. The rearrangement links TRBV5-1 to TRBJ1-1; no clear D gene. This CDR3 has 14 residues. CDR1 is SGHRS and CDR2 is YFSETQ in the germline V gene. V lost 4 bases, J lost 3 bases, and 13 bases lay in between. CDR3 loop: CASSPGSGDTEAFF. As DNA, the CDR3 is TGCGCCAGCAGCCCAGGTTCCGGGGACACTGAAGCTTTCTTT.

This chain uses TRBV20-1 with TRBJ1-5; no clear D. V lost 1 base, J lost 8 bases, and 15 bases lay in between. The CDR3 covers 14 residues. The germline gives CDR1 DFQATT, CDR2 SNEGSKA (reference sequence). CDR3 DNA: TGCAGTGCTAGAGGTCAAACAGTGAGGGAGCCCCAGCATTTT. This translates into CSARGQTVREPQHF.

The chain links TRBV7-9 to TRBJ2-5; TRBD2 matches at 8 bases. The DNA end is more similar to TRBJ2-1, so the J call may be wrong. Looked up from germline, CDR1 is SEHNR and CDR2 is FQNEAQ (reference sequence). The CDR3 contains 16 residues. The CDR3 sequence is CASSSVRSGSYNEQFF. The CDR3 DNA is TGTGCCAGCAGCTCGGTTCGGAGCGGGAGTTACAATGAGCAGTTCTTC.

Regarding this clonotype: A junction end diverges from the germline sequence, so it may reflect a read error. This sequence joins TRBV7-9 and TRBJ1-5; D unclear. Germline V CDR1 and CDR2: SEHNR, FQNEAQ (reference sequence). The CDR3 contains 13 residues. CDR3 nucleotides: TGCGCCAGCAGCCAAGATACGGAGCAGCCCCAGCATTTT. Protein sequence: CASSQDTEQPQHF.

This clonotype has at least ten counts. This chain links TRBV2 with TRBJ1-5, with D uncertain. The germline V gene has CDR1 SNHLY and CDR2 FYNNEI. Trimming shortened V by 6 bases and J by 3 bases, and 15 bases separated the two germline ends. CDR3 length equals 15 residues. CDR3 sequence (DNA): TGTGCCAGCAGGCAGCTTGGGCAGTTCAATCAGCCCCAGCATTTT. Its translation is CASRQLGQFNQPQHF.

This chain uses TRBV2 with TRBJ2-5, with unresolved D. V lost 6 bases and J 5 bases, leaving 16 bases between the germline ends. Germline-derived CDR1 and CDR2 are SNHLY and FYNNEI. The CDR3 runs to 14 residues. CDR3 in amino acids: CASRQIPVQETQYF. CDR3 in DNA: TGTGCCAGCAGACAGATCCCCGTCCAGGAGACCCAGTACTTC.

This clonotype was observed a single time. This chain joins TRBV4-1 and TRBJ2-7, with 8 nucleotides matching TRBD2. Germline V gene sequence: CDR1 MGHRA, CDR2 YSYEKL. This CDR3 comprises 16 residues. Trimming took 2 bases from V and 2 from J; bases not matched to a gene: 8. The CDR3: CASSQNSGSATYEQYF. CDR3 sequence (DNA): TGCGCCAGCAGCCAAAACAGCGGGAGTGCGACCTACGAGCAGTACTTC.

The chain recombines TRBV29-1 with TRBJ1-2; no clear D. Germline V CDR1 and CDR2: SQVTM, ANQGSEA. V was cut by 3 bases and J by 4 bases, with 12 bases left in between. The CDR3 is made up of 13 amino acids. CDR3 residues: CSVDRGPCYGYTF. For the CDR3, the DNA is TGCAGCGTTGACCGCGGTCCCTGCTATGGCTACACCTTC.